A single sample is the source of the 5 T cell receptor beta chains below, sequenced in a study of OX40 agonist ivuxolimab in advanced cancers. Some clones are missing from TCRdb's copy, which holds only in-frame ones; the method was immunoSEQ multiplex PCR. The sample contains 69,000 or so clones, approximately 89% of which appear only once. The sequenced sample was CD4+ or CD8+ T cells sorted from blood, obtained in a trial of the OX40 agonist ivuxolimab. The receptors originated from an adult with an advanced solid tumor such as melanoma, head and neck, liver or kidney cancer.

V usage is TRBV5-6 and J usage is TRBJ2-3, with 14 bases aligning to TRBD2. V lost 1 base, J lost 5 bases, and 6 bases stayed unmatched. CDR1 is SGHDT and CDR2 is YYEEEE in the germline V gene. The CDR3 sequence is 17 residues long. CDR3 loop: CASSLMGLAGVGDTQYF. The CDR3 DNA sequence: TGTGCCAGCAGCTTGATGGGACTAGCGGGGGTGGGAGATACGCAGTATTTT.

CDR3 in DNA: TGTGCCAGCAGTGAACAGTTAGGGAATTCACCCCTCCACTTT. Residues: CASSEQLGNSPLHF. V is TRBV2 and J is TRBJ1-6; no reliable D call. Looked up from germline, CDR1 is SNHLY and CDR2 is FYNNEI. V was shortened by 2 bases and J by 7 bases, with 9 bases between the two germline ends. The CDR3 runs to 14 residues.

This clone was seen a handful of times. The V call is TRBV2, the J call TRBJ1-1, with D possibly matching TRBD1 (5 bases). V gave up 0 bases and J gave up 4 bases, with 9 bases separating them. CDR3 length equals 14 residues. Germline CDR1 and CDR2: SNHLY and FYNNEI. CDR3: CASSEARRATEAFF. DNA for the CDR3: TGTGCCAGCAGTGAAGCGCGCAGGGCCACTGAAGCTTTCTTT.

The chain recombines TRBV27 with TRBJ1-6, with D possibly being TRBD1 (6 bases). Trimming took off 3 bases at V and 9 bases at J, with 18 bases between the two ends. Germline CDR1 and CDR2: MNHEY and SMNVEV (reference sequence). The CDR3 sequence is 16 residues long. The CDR3: CASSFRMGRGLSPLHF. The CDR3 nucleotides are TGTGCCAGCAGTTTTAGGATGGGCAGGGGACTTTCACCCCTCCACTTT.

This chain joins TRBV5-1 and TRBJ2-3, with D hard to call. Trimming stripped 0 bases from V and 7 bases from J, with 6 bases between. The length of the CDR3 is 12 residues. Per germline, CDR1 SGHRS and CDR2 YFSETQ. The CDR3 spells CASSLEGNTQYF. CDR3 DNA sequence: TGCGCCAGCAGCTTGGAGGGTAATACGCAGTATTTT.